These 9 T cell receptor beta chains were sequenced from one sample in a study of cytomegalovirus exposure and HLA in healthy donors. Vbeta (60) and Jbeta (13) primers were used in the PCR. Measured with immunoSEQ multiplex PCR; TCRdb has only the in-frame clones, and not every one. The sample records about 230,000 clones, over 65% being singletons. The sample taken for sequencing was PBMCs. All receptors come from a woman aged 55-75 years in good health and CMV-seropositive.

The chain has TRBV28 and TRBJ2-1, with TRBD1 identical over 7 bases. This CDR3 has 16 amino acids. V dropped 0 bases and J dropped 7; count of bases not matched to a gene: 9. Germline lookup yields CDR1 MDHEN and CDR2 SYDVKM. In DNA, the CDR3 is TGTGCCAGCAGTTTATGGGCCCCAGGGGGTAAGAATGAGCAGTTCTTC. Translating it yields CASSLWAPGGKNEQFF.

The V call is TRBV7-3, the J call TRBJ2-1; 11 bases match TRBD2. Germline CDR1 SGHTA, CDR2 FQGTGA. The CDR3 totals 15 residues. With 3 bases clipped from V and 6 bases from J, the junction kept 4 bases outside the gene matches. CDR3: CASSFASGGRNEQFF. In DNA form, the CDR3 reads TGTGCCAGCAGCTTCGCTAGCGGGGGGCGCAATGAGCAGTTCTTC.

The chain couples TRBV7-8 to TRBJ1-1; D gene ambiguous. Trimming removed 2 bases from V and 1 base from J, with 5 bases in between. The CDR3 contains 13 residues. The germline V gene has CDR1 SGHVS and CDR2 FQNEAQ. The CDR3 reads CASSLTENTEAFF. The CDR3 nucleotides are TGTGCCAGCAGCTTAACTGAGAACACTGAAGCTTTCTTT.

The chain joins TRBV28 to TRBJ1-4; 9 positions agree with TRBD1. CDR3 length: 15 residues. Trimming removed 5 bases from V and 6 bases from J; junction bases left unmatched: 7. Germline-derived CDR1 and CDR2 are MDHEN and SYDVKM. The CDR3 bases are TGTGCCAGCAGTCCGTCCGGGACAGGGTATGAAAAACTGTTTTTT. As protein: CASSPSGTGYEKLFF.

The V and J genes are TRBV2 and TRBJ2-7; possibly TRBD2 for D (5 bases). The V end lost 11 bases, the J end lost 2 bases, and 19 bases lay between the germline ends. The CDR3 contains 14 residues. Germline V gives CDR1 SNHLY, CDR2 FYNNEI. CDR3 in DNA: TGTGCCGGTCGAGGTGGAGGAACTCCCTACGAGCAGTACTTC. It is translated as CAGRGGGTPYEQYF.

This clone is a singleton in its sample. The J gene is TRBJ2-7, the V gene TRBV7-3, with 8 positions matching TRBD2. V dropped 5 bases and J dropped 7; count of bases not matched to a gene: 10. Germline CDR1 and CDR2: SGHTA and FQGTGA. The CDR3 consists of 14 residues. CDR3 region: CASSPLGGAGEQYF. CDR3 DNA: TGTGCCAGCAGCCCCCTCGGGGGGGCAGGGGAGCAGTACTTC.

The chain joins TRBV29-1 to TRBJ2-6, with a possible D match to TRBD2 (5 bases). The CDR3 covers 15 residues. Trimming left V 6 bases short and J 3 bases short, with 15 bases between. Germline V CDR1 and CDR2: SQVTM, ANQGSEA. CDR3 coding DNA: TGCAGCGTCCGGGGTGCCGGGGATGGGGCCAACGTCCTGACTTTC. It specifies CSVRGAGDGANVLTF.

The V gene is TRBV2, the J gene TRBJ1-2; D ambiguous. The CDR3 runs 13 residues. The germline V gene has CDR1 SNHLY and CDR2 FYNNEI. Trimming took off 6 bases at V and 8 bases at J, with 16 bases between the two ends. CDR3 sequence (DNA): TGTGCCAGCAGACCTACGGGAAGTCTCGGCTACACCTTC. Its translation: CASRPTGSLGYTF.

CDR3 loop: CASAALGGLDNEQFF. The CDR3 DNA follows: TGTGCCAGCGCAGCGTTAGGAGGGTTGGACAATGAGCAGTTCTTC. The V and J genes are TRBV21-1 and TRBJ2-1; the table's TRBD2 call for D was not verified on the DNA. TRBV21-1 is tagged as a pseudogene. The CDR3 covers 15 residues.